This T cell receptor beta chain was recorded in a study of OX40 agonist ivuxolimab in advanced cancers. Study context: Hepatocellular carcinoma, melanoma, renal cell or head and neck cancer affected the dose-escalation patients.

CDR3 length: 14 residues. V was clipped by 5 bases and J by 4 bases; unmatched bases: 8. Germline V gives CDR1 MDHEN, CDR2 SYDVKM. Measured with immunoSEQ multiplex PCR; TCRdb has only the in-frame clones, and not every one. The top ten hold over 3% of the sample, which has tens of thousands of clones, 65% to 85% seen once. This TCR came from an adult with an advanced solid tumor such as melanoma, head and neck, liver or kidney cancer. The gene calls are TRBV28 and TRBJ2-7, with 7 bases fitting TRBD2. Sample: CD4+ or CD8+ T cells sorted from blood, taken in a trial of the OX40 agonist ivuxolimab. The chain's CDR3 is CASSGARGWYEQYF. The CDR3 DNA reads as TGTGCCAGCAGTGGGGCGCGGGGGTGGTACGAGCAGTACTTC.